This T cell receptor beta chain was captured in a study of monozygotic twins with cystic fibrosis. Assay: immunoSEQ multiplex PCR; the TCRdb copy retains only in-frame clones and omits some. The data contain some 33,000 clones, around 90% of them singletons. The CDR3 contains 13 residues. Trimming shortened V by 3 bases and J by 3 bases, and 9 bases separated the two germline ends. Per germline, CDR1 SEHNR and CDR2 FQNEAQ (reference sequence). The chain uses TRBV7-9 and TRBJ2-7; D not resolved. The sequenced sample consisted of blood. The origin of this receptor is a boy aged 2 to 10 with cystic fibrosis. This CDR3 is CASSFHGGYEQYF. In DNA, the CDR3 is TGTGCCAGCAGCTTCCACGGTGGCTACGAGCAGTACTTC.